This TCR beta chain was identified during a study of CD8 T cells in ankylosing spondylitis. This clonotype was seen ten or more times. As yet, its antigen is unknown. It was by quantitative 5'-RACE with molecular barcodes that TCR beta libraries were made. One entry per CDR3 protein results from TCRdb running MiXCR on the 5' RACE reads. Altogether 210,000 or so distinct CDR3 sequences are present, approximately 8.4% being singletons, with the ten largest covering approximately 5%. Notes on the study in general: Disease-linked clones, CD8+, were relatively rare in peripheral blood. Clones linked to disease were reported to show significant enrichment in matched ankylosing spondylitis synovial fluid.

The receptor was isolated from a female donor with ankylosing spondylitis or in good health (not recorded which). The sample consisted of blood, either unsorted or a sorted T cell fraction (not recorded which).

Here the CDR3 reads CASIRGRAAETQYF. The CDR3 DNA follows: TGTGCCAGCATAAGGGGGAGGGCCGCGGAGACCCAGTACTTC. The chain is built from TRBV2 and TRBJ2-5; D possibly corresponds to TRBD2 (7 bases). CDR3 length equals 14 residues. The germline gives CDR1 SNHLY, CDR2 FYNNEI. V was trimmed by 7 bases and J by 5 bases, leaving 17 bases between them.